This note documents a single T cell receptor beta chain sequence. Its antigen is not identified. TCRdb keeps only in-frame clones here, not all; method: immunoSEQ multiplex PCR. The sample includes 120,000 to 150,000 clones, roughly 86% of them seen just once. The data were taken from a study of T cell responses to AZD1222 COVID-19 vaccine. Overall study findings and caveats: There were mostly white British donors and more females than males, and clonal diversity was possibly underestimated. No day 14 peak samples; only post-peak repertoires were characterized. Regions 160-218 and 743-854 dominated among vaccine-associated CD4 TCRs spanning spike.

CDR3 length equals 14 residues. Germline loops: CDR1 GTSNPN, CDR2 SVGIG (reference sequence). Trimming took 0 bases from V and 5 from J, leaving 13 bases between them. The chain is built from TRBV30 and TRBJ1-1; D is possibly TRBD1 (6 bases). This clonotype originated in an adult who received the AZD1222 COVID-19 vaccine. Sequenced material: peripheral blood, taken 28 days after the second AZD1222 dose. This chain's CDR3 is CAWSVQGLGTEAFF. The DNA for the CDR3 is TGTGCCTGGAGTGTACAGGGCCTGGGGACTGAAGCTTTCTTT.